A selection of T cell receptor beta chains follows, all from one sample in a study of technical replicates of blood from several donors. Libraries were prepared by immunoSEQ multiplex PCR; TCRdb keeps only in-frame clonotypes and omits some of them. Altogether about 88,000 clones are present, 85% to 95% being singletons, with the ten largest covering approximately 0.3%. Input material: T cells isolated from PBMCs. These receptors all stem from a human donor in good health. Both conserved end residues are part of each CDR3. D genes are given only for firm matches. Rows may omit the clone size; those that give it use once, few, many or a size class.

d_gene | j_gene | abundance | v_gene | CDR3aa | CDR3nt
TRBD2 | TRBJ2-5 | - | TRBV29-1 | CSVVGFMGLAGGRETQYF | TGCAGCGTTGTTGGGTTTATGGGACTAGCGGGAGGGAGGGAGACCCAGTACTTC
- | TRBJ2-7 | - | TRBV28 | CASQDRHSYEQYF | TGTGCCAGCCAAGACAGGCACTCCTACGAGCAGTACTTC
TRBD2 | TRBJ2-7 | - | TRBV5-1 | CASSIGGLAGAYEQYF | TGCGCCAGCAGCATCGGGGGACTAGCGGGAGCCTACGAGCAGTACTTC
- | TRBJ2-3 | - | TRBV4-1 | CASRVGSTQYF | TGCGCCAGCAGAGTAGGGAGCACGCAGTATTTT
- | TRBJ2-7 | - | TRBV5-1 | CASSLETGSFHEQYF | TGCGCCAGCAGCTTGGAAACGGGGTCGTTCCACGAGCAGTACTTC
TRBD1 | TRBJ2-1 | - | TRBV11-1 | CASSWDSPYNEQFF | TGTGCCAGCAGCTGGGACAGCCCATACAATGAGCAGTTCTTC
- | TRBJ1-1 | - | TRBV9 | CASSVDSRVTEAFF | TGTGCCAGCAGCGTAGATTCCCGGGTCACTGAAGCTTTCTTT
- | TRBJ2-7 | - | TRBV7-8 | CASSYHRADEQYF | TGTGCCAGCAGCTACCACAGGGCGGACGAGCAGTACTTC
TRBD2 | TRBJ2-7 | once | TRBV30 | CAGTSGGYEQYF | TGTGCTGGGACTAGCGGAGGCTACGAGCAGTACTTC
- | TRBJ2-5 | - | TRBV27 | CASSSLPTGRETQYF | TGTGCCAGCAGTTCCCTGCCCACAGGGCGGGAGACCCAGTACTTC
- | TRBJ2-7 | - | TRBV4-1 | CASSQDRLFTGYEQYF | TGCGCCAGCAGCCAAGATCGACTATTCACGGGGTACGAGCAGTACTTC
- | TRBJ2-7 | - | TRBV4-1 | CASSKVEQTYEQYF | TGCGCCAGCAGCAAAGTCGAACAAACCTACGAGCAGTACTTC
- | TRBJ2-5 | - | TRBV5-1 | CASSWAANEGETQYF | TGCGCCAGCAGCTGGGCAGCCAACGAGGGAGAGACCCAGTACTTC
- | TRBJ2-5 | - | TRBV10-3 | CAISESLAFQETQYF | TGTGCCATCAGTGAGTCCCTAGCCTTCCAAGAGACCCAGTACTTC
- | TRBJ1-1 | - | TRBV28 | CASSRSPGMNTEAFF | TGTGCCAGCAGTCGTAGCCCGGGAATGAACACTGAAGCTTTCTTT
- | TRBJ2-3 | - | TRBV7-9 | CASSLVQGTDTQYF | TGTGCCAGCAGCTTAGTCCAGGGTACAGATACGCAGTATTTT
- | TRBJ2-4 | - | TRBV5-4 | CASSSGLGNIQYF | TGTGCCAGCAGCTCAGGGTTAGGAAACATTCAGTACTTC
- | TRBJ1-1 | few | TRBV30 | CAWMTHEAFF | TGTGCCTGGATGACACATGAAGCTTTCTTT
TRBD2 | TRBJ2-3 | - | TRBV14 | CASSQGRTSGRNTQYF | TGTGCCAGCAGCCAAGGGCGAACTAGCGGGCGGAATACGCAGTATTTT
TRBD1 | TRBJ1-1 | - | TRBV7-9 | CASSLGQTGADTEAFF | TGTGCCAGCAGCTTAGGACAGACAGGGGCCGACACTGAAGCTTTCTTT
- | TRBJ2-7 | - | TRBV11-2 | CASRQVQGRHEQYF | TGTGCCAGCAGACAGGTTCAGGGGCGCCACGAGCAGTACTTC
- | TRBJ1-6 | - | TRBV27 | CASSSPPTGSYNSPLHF | TGTGCCAGCAGTTCCCCACCGACAGGCTCCTATAATTCACCCCTCCACTTT
- | TRBJ2-3 | - | TRBV4-1 | CASSHPGNTDTQYF | TGCGCCAGCAGCCATCCCGGGAACACAGATACGCAGTATTTT
- | TRBJ2-1 | - | TRBV7-2 | CASSFMAAEQFF | TGTGCCAGCAGCTTCATGGCTGCTGAGCAGTTCTTC
- | TRBJ1-1 | - | TRBV14 | CASSQGRTGNPAFF | TGTGCCAGCAGCCAGGGGAGAACAGGGAACCCAGCTTTCTTT
TRBD1 | TRBJ1-6 | - | TRBV7-2 | CASSIRGQGNSPLHF | TGTGCCAGCAGCATCCGGGGACAGGGTAATTCACCCCTCCACTTT
TRBD1 | TRBJ1-1 | - | TRBV30 | CAWSRGWDSSYTEAFF | TGTGCCTGGAGTCGGGGATGGGACAGCTCTTACACTGAAGCTTTCTTT
- | TRBJ2-5 | - | TRBV2 | CATGVREETQYF | TGTGCCACCGGGGTTAGGGAAGAGACCCAGTACTTC
TRBD2 | TRBJ2-3 | - | TRBV9 | CASSLIAGAADTQYF | TGTGCCAGCAGTCTTATAGCGGGAGCCGCAGATACGCAGTATTTT
TRBD1 | TRBJ2-5 | - | TRBV28 | CASSPGTGGRSQETQYF | TGTGCCAGCAGTCCCGGGACAGGGGGCAGAAGCCAAGAGACCCAGTACTTC
TRBD1 | TRBJ2-7 | - | TRBV6-1 | CASRGQVYEQYF | TGTGCCAGCAGGGGACAGGTTTACGAGCAGTACTTC
- | TRBJ1-5 | - | TRBV6-6 | CASRFTEGQPQHF | TGTGCCAGCAGATTCACTGAGGGTCAGCCCCAGCATTTT
- | TRBJ1-5 | - | TRBV6-1 | CASCRGGSNQPQHF | TGTGCCAGCTGTCGGGGGGGCAGCAATCAGCCCCAGCATTTT
TRBD1 | TRBJ1-2 | - | TRBV11-3 | CASSLRGQGKDGYTF | TGTGCCAGCAGCTTACGTGGACAGGGTAAAGACGGCTACACCTTC
- | TRBJ1-2 | - | TRBV15 | CATSPGEGYTF | TGTGCCACCAGCCCTGGGGAGGGCTACACCTTC
- | TRBJ1-1 | - | TRBV9 | CASSVTENTEAFF | TGTGCCAGCAGCGTCACTGAGAACACTGAAGCTTTCTTT
TRBD1 | TRBJ1-4 | few | TRBV27 | CASSLSQQGEKLFF | TGTGCCAGCAGTTTATCCCAACAGGGGGAAAAACTGTTTTTT
- | TRBJ2-7 | once | TRBV11-2 | CASSPPLGRASYEQYF | TGTGCCAGCAGCCCCCCTTTAGGCAGGGCCTCCTACGAGCAGTACTTC
- | TRBJ2-3 | - | TRBV11-2 | CASKRAPGTDTQYF | TGTGCCAGCAAGAGAGCCCCCGGCACAGATACGCAGTATTTT
TRBD2 | TRBJ2-1 | - | TRBV10-1 | CASSESRSGGYNEQFF | TGCGCCAGCAGTGAGTCGAGGAGCGGGGGCTACAATGAGCAGTTCTTC
- | TRBJ2-1 | - | TRBV27 | CASSDGKSSYNEQFF | TGTGCCAGCAGTGACGGGAAGAGCTCCTACAATGAGCAGTTCTTC
- | TRBJ2-7 | - | TRBV11-1 | CASSLPGSADHEQYF | TGTGCCAGCAGCTTACCAGGTAGCGCCGACCACGAGCAGTACTTC
- | TRBJ1-5 | - | TRBV2 | CASSDGGGNQPQHF | TGTGCCAGCAGCGACGGGGGGGGGAATCAGCCCCAGCATTTT
TRBD2 | TRBJ2-3 | - | TRBV7-2 | CASSPWWGLAGELTDTQYF | TGTGCCAGCAGCCCATGGTGGGGACTAGCGGGAGAGCTCACAGATACGCAGTATTTT
TRBD2 | TRBJ2-3 | - | TRBV6-1 | CASSEGLAGADTQYF | TGTGCCAGCAGTGAAGGACTAGCGGGGGCAGATACGCAGTATTTT